The 32 T cell receptor beta chains reported below all come from one sample, sequenced in a study of CD8+ T cells in alopecia areata. Sequencing relied on a cDNA template that was reverse transcribed from extracted RNA. Generated by immunoSEQ multiplex PCR, the TCRdb table keeps only in-frame clones and is missing some. The sample consists of 110,000 to 150,000 clones, 62% of them appearing once. What was sequenced was CD8+ T cells sorted from blood. The receptor set was obtained from a human donor in good health.

This clone was found once. In DNA, the CDR3 is TGTGCCAGCAGTGCCCTAGAGGGCTACAATGAGCAGTTCTTC. Translated, it gives CASSALEGYNEQFF. V usage is TRBV2 and J usage is TRBJ2-1; D might be TRBD2 (5 bases). V was cut by 4 bases and J by 3 bases, with 10 bases left in between. This CDR3 has 14 residues. The germline V gene has CDR1 SNHLY and CDR2 FYNNEI.

This clone occurred a few times. The J gene is TRBJ2-5, the V gene TRBV29-1, with 9 bases aligning to TRBD2. Germline CDR1 is SQVTM and CDR2 is ANQGSEA. V lost 7 bases, J lost 5 bases, and 5 bases stayed unmatched. The CDR3 is 12 amino acids. CDR3 loop: CSAGSGRETQYF. In DNA form, the CDR3 reads TGCAGCGCAGGGAGCGGGAGGGAGACCCAGTACTTC. The full variable domain, its missing parts supplied by reference TRBV29-1 and TRBJ2-5, is SAVISQKPSRDICQRGTSLTIQCQVDSQVTMMFWYRQQPGQSLTLIATANQGSEATYESGFVIDKFPISRPNLTFSTLTVSNMSPEDSSIYLCSAGSGRETQYFGPGTRLLVL.

The chain recombines TRBV27 with TRBJ1-1; tentative D call: TRBD1 (5 bases). Between the trimmed V and J ends, which lost 2 bases and 7 bases, there was a span of 11 bases. In germline, CDR1 is MNHEY, CDR2 SMNVEV (reference sequence). CDR3 size: 13 residues. CDR3 coding DNA: TGTGCCAGCAGTTTAGGACAAACCCTTGAAGCTTTCTTT. Protein product: CASSLGQTLEAFF.

This clone was observed a handful of times. The J gene is TRBJ2-7, the V gene TRBV6-6; 10 positions agree with TRBD2. The V gene's germline CDR1 is MNHNY and CDR2 SVGAGI (reference sequence). The trim removed 5 bases at V and 7 bases at J, leaving 5 bases unmatched. The CDR3 spans 13 residues. This CDR3 reads CASSQGLAREQYF. The CDR3 coding sequence is TGTGCCAGCAGTCAGGGACTAGCGAGAGAGCAGTACTTC.

This chain uses TRBV9 with TRBJ1-2; no reliable D call. Trimming took 2 bases from V and 4 from J, leaving 6 bases between them. CDR1 and CDR2 from the germline V gene are SGDLS and YYNGEE. This CDR3 spans 12 amino acids. CDR3 residues: CASSVPTYGYTF. For the CDR3, the DNA is TGTGCCAGCAGCGTCCCTACCTATGGCTACACCTTC.

The chain joins TRBV7-9 to TRBJ2-7; D unclear. CDR3 length equals 15 residues. Deletions cut 3 bases from V and 0 bases from J, with 12 bases between. Germline loops: CDR1 SEHNR, CDR2 FQNEAQ (reference sequence). This CDR3 is CASSFGDMSSYEQYF. In nucleotides, the CDR3 is TGTGCCAGCAGCTTTGGGGATATGAGCTCCTACGAGCAGTACTTC.

The chain links TRBV27 to TRBJ1-5, with D hard to call. Germline assignment: CDR1 MNHEY and CDR2 SMNVEV (reference sequence). The CDR3 sequence is 13 residues long. The V end lost 6 bases, the J end lost 10 bases, and 16 bases lay between the germline ends. This CDR3 reads CASSSLGSGPQHF. Here the CDR3 DNA reads TGTGCCAGCAGCAGTTTAGGGTCGGGACCCCAGCATTTT.

This chain links TRBV28 with TRBJ2-1; weak D call: TRBD2 (6 bases). CDR3 size: 13 residues. CDR1 and CDR2 from the germline V gene are MDHEN and SYDVKM. V was cut by 5 bases and J by 10 bases, with 15 bases left in between. This CDR3 reads CASSLVTSFEQFF. The CDR3 nucleotides are TGTGCCAGCAGTCTCGTGACTAGTTTCGAGCAGTTCTTC. The full variable domain, in which reference TRBV28 and TRBJ2-1 provide the parts outside the CDR3, is DVKVTQSSRYLVKRTGEKVFLECVQDMDHENMFWYRQDPGLGLRLIYFSYDVKMKEKGDIPEGYSVSREKKERFSLILESASTNQTSMYLCASSLVTSFEQFFGPGTRLTVL.

There are a few counts of this clone. The chain joins TRBV10-3 to TRBJ2-1; D is undetermined. The ends were cut back, 8 bases at V and 1 base at J, with 9 bases in the middle. CDR1 is ENHRY and CDR2 is SYGVKD in the germline V gene. The CDR3 has 13 amino acids. The CDR3 DNA reads as TGTGCCATCCTTCAGCAGTCCTACAATGAGCAGTTCTTC. Protein: CAILQQSYNEQFF.

The chain employs TRBV29-1 and TRBJ2-1, with 10 bases matching TRBD2. Germline assignment: CDR1 SQVTM and CDR2 ANQGSEA. V shed 4 bases, J shed 5 bases, and the junction held 20 bases outside the gene matches. The CDR3 has 19 amino acids. The DNA of the CDR3 is TGCAGCGTTGGCATACGTCGCACTAGCGGGGATCCTTCTAACAATGAGCAGTTCTTC. As protein: CSVGIRRTSGDPSNNEQFF.

V is TRBV2 and J is TRBJ2-5; D remains ambiguous. The CDR3 spans 13 residues. Germline CDR1 is SNHLY and CDR2 is FYNNEI. V was cut by 6 bases and J by 4 bases, with 12 bases left in between. In DNA form, the CDR3 reads TGTGCCAGCAGGGCCCGGGTCCCAGAGACCCAGTACTTC. Encoded protein: CASRARVPETQYF.

The rearrangement joins TRBV4-1 to TRBJ1-2, with D possibly TRBD1 on 5 matching bases. Between the trimmed V and J ends, which lost 3 bases and 7 bases, there was a span of 12 bases. Germline CDR1 MGHRA, CDR2 YSYEKL. The CDR3 contains 13 residues. The CDR3 protein is CASSHTSGSGYTF. The CDR3 DNA is TGCGCCAGCAGCCACACATCAGGGTCTGGCTACACCTTC.

The J gene is TRBJ2-3, the V gene TRBV25-1; possibly TRBD2 for D (5 bases). Trimming shortened V by 4 bases and J by 1 base, and 12 bases separated the two germline ends. The CDR3 covers 15 residues. The germline V gene has CDR1 MGHDK and CDR2 SYGVNS. The CDR3 spells CASSVGAGGTDTQYF. Written as DNA, the CDR3 is TGTGCCAGCAGTGTTGGCGCGGGTGGCACAGATACGCAGTATTTT.

The chain joins TRBV4-1 to TRBJ2-7; D is perhaps TRBD1 or TRBD2 (5 bases each). The CDR3 contains 14 residues. V shed 0 bases and J shed 3 bases, with 9 bases lying between them. CDR1 MGHRA and CDR2 YSYEKL come from the germline V gene. The CDR3 sequence: CASSQEGAGYEQYF. CDR3 coding DNA: TGCGCCAGCAGCCAAGAAGGGGCGGGCTACGAGCAGTACTTC.

This clone was seen a handful of times. This chain's CDR3 is CASWMNTEAFF. The CDR3 nucleotides read TGTGCCAGCTGGATGAACACTGAAGCTTTCTTT. J is TRBJ1-1 and V is TRBV6-5, with no clear D. The CDR3 extends over 11 amino acids. Per germline, CDR1 MNHEY and CDR2 SVGAGI. Trimming stripped 8 bases from V and 0 bases from J, with 4 bases between.

The DNA for the CDR3 is TGCAGCGTTGAGGCGGGATATTACAATGAGCAGTTCTTC. This sequence encodes CSVEAGYYNEQFF. This chain joins TRBV29-1 and TRBJ2-1, with a weak D call TRBD2 (6 bases). Germline values: CDR1 SQVTM, CDR2 ANQGSEA. V dropped 3 bases and J dropped 4 bases, with 10 bases sitting between them. The CDR3 spans 13 residues.

V usage is TRBV6-6 and J usage is TRBJ2-7, with 9 bases fitting TRBD1. CDR1 and CDR2 from the germline V gene are MNHNY and SVGAGI (reference sequence). This CDR3 contains 14 residues. J was trimmed by 6 bases and V by 4 bases; bases with no gene match: 7. The CDR3 protein is CASSLTRTGVEQYF. CDR3 DNA: TGTGCCAGCAGTTTAACAAGGACAGGGGTCGAGCAGTACTTC.

This clone was observed a handful of times. V and J are TRBV4-1 and TRBJ2-1, with 12 bases aligning to TRBD2. The CDR3 is made up of 16 amino acids. The germline V gene has CDR1 MGHRA and CDR2 YSYEKL. Trimming removed 0 bases from V and 4 bases from J; junction bases left unmatched: 1. The CDR3 reads CASSQELAGGYNEQFF. The CDR3 DNA reads TGCGCCAGCAGCCAAGAACTAGCGGGAGGTTACAATGAGCAGTTCTTC.

This clone was recorded only once. This chain links TRBV6-6 with TRBJ2-7, with TRBD1 matching over 8 bases. Germline loops: CDR1 MNHNY, CDR2 SVGAGI (reference sequence). This CDR3 contains 16 residues. The J segment lost 6 bases and the V segment lost 5 bases, leaving 15 bases of the junction unmatched. CDR3 residues: CASSKHPRGQGSEQYF. CDR3 in DNA: TGTGCCAGCAGTAAACACCCCCGTGGACAGGGATCCGAGCAGTACTTC.

The chain links TRBV28 to TRBJ2-7; D tentatively reads TRBD1 or TRBD2 (5 bases each). This CDR3 comprises 10 residues. Germline assignment: CDR1 MDHEN and CDR2 SYDVKM. V was clipped by 8 bases and J by 3 bases, with 5 bases between them. CDR3 DNA: TGTGCCAGCGGGGGCTACGAGCAGTACTTC. Amino acid sequence: CASGGYEQYF. The complete variable domain, with remaining parts taken from reference TRBV28 and TRBJ2-7, reads DVKVTQSSRYLVKRTGEKVFLECVQDMDHENMFWYRQDPGLGLRLIYFSYDVKMKEKGDIPEGYSVSREKKERFSLILESASTNQTSMYLCASGGYEQYFGPGTRLTVT.

The rearrangement joins TRBV7-8 to TRBJ2-7; TRBD2 matches 9 bases. This CDR3 comprises 15 residues. Looked up from germline, CDR1 is SGHVS and CDR2 is FQNEAQ. Trimming took 4 bases from V and 5 from J; bases not matched to a gene: 9. The CDR3 protein is CASSSIAGVTDEQYF. CDR3 bases: TGTGCCAGCAGCTCTATAGCGGGGGTAACCGACGAGCAGTACTTC.

The CDR3 coding sequence is TGTGCCAGCAGCTTGGGCCCCAAGACAGATACGCAGTATTTT. As protein: CASSLGPKTDTQYF. The J gene is TRBJ2-3, the V gene TRBV5-6, with no clear D. Trimming stripped 0 bases from V and 3 bases from J, with 8 bases between. CDR1 and CDR2 (germline): SGHDT, YYEEEE. The CDR3 has 14 residues.

The chain has TRBV10-2 and TRBJ2-7; 7 nucleotides agree with TRBD2. This CDR3 region has 16 residues. Germline V gene sequence: CDR1 WSHSY, CDR2 SAAADI. V lost 4 bases to trimming and J lost 3 bases; unmatched junction nucleotides: 12. As DNA, the CDR3 is TGCGCCAGCAGTGCAATGGGGTCTAGCGGATTCTACGAGCAGTACTTC. It translates to CASSAMGSSGFYEQYF.

The CDR3 here is CSAPTGVSTDTQYF. The DNA for the CDR3 is TGCAGCGCCCCAACAGGGGTTAGCACAGATACGCAGTATTTT. The chain links TRBV29-1 to TRBJ2-3; 7 nucleotides line up with TRBD1. The junction had 7 bases not matched to a gene; V was cut back by 7 bases and J by 0 bases. Germline V lookup: CDR1 SQVTM, CDR2 ANQGSEA. The CDR3 sequence is 14 residues long.

This clone was seen only a few times. For the CDR3, the DNA is TGCAGCGTTATAAGACTCGCAGCGGGAGGGCCTCACATTCAGTACTTC. It translates to CSVIRLAAGGPHIQYF. The chain carries TRBV29-1 and TRBJ2-4; 10 bases agree with TRBD2. Germline trimming cut 5 bases from V and 8 bases from J; bases unmatched to any gene: 15. From germline, CDR1 is SQVTM and CDR2 ANQGSEA. The CDR3 is made up of 16 amino acids.

The chain carries TRBV4-1 and TRBJ2-7; D ambiguous. The germline V and J ends were trimmed by 1 base and 5 bases, with 15 bases remaining between them. This CDR3 is built from 15 residues. Germline V gene lookup returns CDR1 MGHRA and CDR2 YSYEKL. The CDR3 region has the DNA TGCGCCAGCAGCCAAGGCTTTAGAGTCTCGGACGAGCAGTACTTC. The encoded protein is CASSQGFRVSDEQYF.

The V and J genes are TRBV30 and TRBJ2-7; the D gene is possibly TRBD1 (6 bases). V was trimmed by 3 bases and J by 6 bases, leaving 12 bases between them. The germline CDR1 and CDR2 sequences are GTSNPN and SVGIG (reference sequence). The CDR3 loop spans 12 amino acids. The CDR3, as DNA: TGTGCCTGGAGCAGGGGAATTGTCGAGCAGTACTTC. Protein: CAWSRGIVEQYF.

This clone was observed once. The chain carries TRBV27 and TRBJ2-1; 7 bases fit TRBD2. The CDR3 runs 15 residues. The V segment lost 3 bases and the J segment 4 bases; nucleotides outside the gene matches: 6. The germline V gene encodes CDR1 MNHEY and CDR2 SMNVEV (reference sequence). CDR3 bases: TGTGCCAGCAGTTTGAAGCGGGACCCTTACAATGAGCAGTTCTTC. As protein: CASSLKRDPYNEQFF.

The V and J genes are TRBV29-1 and TRBJ2-1, with D perhaps TRBD1 or TRBD2 (5 bases each). Deletions cut 7 bases from V and 4 bases from J, with 20 bases between. The CDR3 loop spans 15 amino acids. From germline, CDR1 is SQVTM and CDR2 ANQGSEA. This CDR3 is CSDRDGAGVYNEQFF. The CDR3, as DNA: TGCAGCGACCGGGATGGGGCAGGAGTATACAATGAGCAGTTCTTC.

The rearrangement links TRBV7-8 to TRBJ2-7, with TRBD1 matching over 9 bases. The CDR3 runs to 15 residues. Germline CDR1 SGHVS, CDR2 FQNEAQ. Losses at the gene ends were 5 bases for V and 3 bases for J; bases not matched to a gene: 8. In DNA, the CDR3 is TGTGCCAGCAGCCCTTGGACAGGGGCCCTCTACGAGCAGTACTTC. Encoded protein: CASSPWTGALYEQYF.

The gene calls are TRBV7-9 and TRBJ2-1; D ambiguous. Germline lookup yields CDR1 SEHNR and CDR2 FQNEAQ (reference sequence). The CDR3 has 13 amino acids. V lost 1 base, J lost 9 bases, and 10 bases lay in between. CDR3 in amino acids: CASSLGTTGEQFF. The CDR3 region has the DNA TGTGCCAGCAGCTTAGGGACCACGGGTGAGCAGTTCTTC.

This chain joins TRBV29-1 and TRBJ2-3; possible D gene TRBD2, 5 bases. Germline V gene data show CDR1 as SQVTM and CDR2 as ANQGSEA. Trimming stripped 0 bases from V and 8 bases from J, with 21 bases between. The CDR3 is 16 residues long. The CDR3 is CSVEDPTGVPAGTQYF. For the CDR3, the DNA is TGCAGCGTTGAAGATCCGACCGGGGTCCCCGCGGGTACGCAGTATTTT.